This T cell receptor (beta chain) is drawn from a study of OX40 agonist ivuxolimab in advanced cancers. Broader study findings: With doses of 0.1 to 3.0 mg/kg, CD4+ and CD8+ blood T cells had undergone clonal expansion by week 6. The 0.1-3.0 mg/kg partial responders had among the lowest clonal expansion.

This table comes from immunoSEQ multiplex PCR, and its TCRdb copy is limited to in-frame clones, with some not included. The profile shows 55,000 to 75,000 clones, 80% of them singletons. As concerns this clone: The antigen remains undetermined.

Germline V gene lookup returns CDR1 GTSNPN and CDR2 SVGIG (reference sequence). The junction had 11 bases not matched to a gene; V was cut back by 4 bases and J by 1 base. This CDR3 spans 16 amino acids. Patients who had autoimmune disease history or got systemic immunosuppression were left out. Source: CD4+ or CD8+ T cells sorted from blood, taken in a trial of the OX40 agonist ivuxolimab. This chain uses TRBV30 with TRBJ1-1; 8 bases agree with TRBD1. This receptor was identified in an adult with an advanced solid tumor such as melanoma, head and neck, liver or kidney cancer. The CDR3 loop is CAWMVWGQATNTEAFF. The CDR3 DNA is TGTGCCTGGATGGTTTGGGGACAGGCGACGAACACTGAAGCTTTCTTT.